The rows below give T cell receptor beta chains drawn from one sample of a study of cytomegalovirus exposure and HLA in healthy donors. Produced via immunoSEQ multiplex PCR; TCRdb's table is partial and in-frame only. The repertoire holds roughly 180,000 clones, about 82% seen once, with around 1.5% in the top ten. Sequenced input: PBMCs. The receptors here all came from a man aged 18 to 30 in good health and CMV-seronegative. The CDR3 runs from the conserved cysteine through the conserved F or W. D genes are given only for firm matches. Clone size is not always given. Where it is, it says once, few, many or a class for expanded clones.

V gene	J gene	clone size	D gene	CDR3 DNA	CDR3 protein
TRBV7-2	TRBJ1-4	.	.	TGTGCCAGCAGCTTAGCTGGGGGGTGGGAGGGTGAAAAACTGTTTTTT	CASSLAGGWEGEKLFF
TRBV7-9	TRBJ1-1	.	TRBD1	TGTGCCAGCAGCCCCCGGACAGGGCCAGATTGGGGGAGCACTGAAGCTTTCTTT	CASSPRTGPDWGSTEAFF
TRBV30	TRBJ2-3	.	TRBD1	TGTGCCTGGAGCGCTGGACAGGGGGCAGATACGCAGTATTTT	CAWSAGQGADTQYF
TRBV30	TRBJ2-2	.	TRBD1	TGTGCCTGGAGAGCCGGGACAGTGAACACCGGGGAGCTGTTTTTT	CAWRAGTVNTGELFF
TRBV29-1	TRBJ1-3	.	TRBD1	TGCAGCGTTGAAGCCTGGACAGGACACCCCTCTGGAAACACCATATATTTT	CSVEAWTGHPSGNTIYF
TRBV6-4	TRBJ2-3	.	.	TGTGCCAGCAAAATTCGGCCAGGGGAAGATACGCAGTATTTT	CASKIRPGEDTQYF
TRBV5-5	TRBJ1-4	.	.	TGTGCCAGCAGCTTGGGCGGGGCAGATAATGAAAAACTGTTTTTT	CASSLGGADNEKLFF
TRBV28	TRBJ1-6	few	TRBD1	TGTGCCAGTTTACTCCGGGACAGGTACAATTCACCCCTCCACTTT	CASLLRDRYNSPLHF
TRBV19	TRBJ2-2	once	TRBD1	TGTGCCAGTACAGCCGGGACGGGACAGGGGTTCGGGGAGCTGTTTTTT	CASTAGTGQGFGELFF
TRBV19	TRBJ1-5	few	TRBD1	TGTGCCAGTAGTAAGGGACAGGATAGCAATCAGCCCCAGCATTTT	CASSKGQDSNQPQHF
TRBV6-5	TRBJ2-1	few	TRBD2	TGTGCCAGCAGTGCCCTAGCGGGAAATGAGCAGTTCTTC	CASSALAGNEQFF
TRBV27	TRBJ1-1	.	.	TGTGCCAGCAGCGAAGCGGGGAACACTGAAGCTTTCTTT	CASSEAGNTEAFF
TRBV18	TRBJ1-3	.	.	TGTGCCAGCTCACCATCCACAGAGCGAAACACCATATATTTT	CASSPSTERNTIYF
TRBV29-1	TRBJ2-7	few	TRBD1	TGCAGCGTCGCGACCCAATCAGGGGGCGAGCAGTACTTC	CSVATQSGGEQYF
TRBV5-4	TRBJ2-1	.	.	TGTGCCAGCAGCTTAGGGGTGGCTGAGCAGTTCTTC	CASSLGVAEQFF
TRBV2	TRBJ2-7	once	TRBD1	TGTGCCAGCAGGGGGACGGGACAGGGGGTCTCCTACGAGCAGTACTTC	CASRGTGQGVSYEQYF
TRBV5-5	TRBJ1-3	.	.	TGTGCCAGCAGCTTGGCCGGGAGTGGAAACACCATATATTTT	CASSLAGSGNTIYF
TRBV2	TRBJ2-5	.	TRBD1	TGTGCCAGCAGGGAGGGACAGGATGAGCAGTACTTC	CASREGQDEQYF
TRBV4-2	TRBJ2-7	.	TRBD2	TGTGCCAGCAGCCTCTATCCCAGAGGGCCTCTAGCGGGGGTCTACGAGCAGTACTTC	CASSLYPRGPLAGVYEQYF
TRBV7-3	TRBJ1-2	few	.	TGTGCCAGCAGCTTAGGGGGCAGGGAGAGATTCACCTTC	CASSLGGRERFTF
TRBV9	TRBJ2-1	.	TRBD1	TGTGCCAGCAGCGTAGCTCTGCAGGGGGTAGATGAGCAGTTCTTC	CASSVALQGVDEQFF
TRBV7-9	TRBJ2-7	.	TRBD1	TGTGCCAGCAGCCGATCTTTCGGGACAGAGAACTACGAGCAGTACTTC	CASSRSFGTENYEQYF
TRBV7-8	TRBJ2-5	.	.	TGTGCCAGCAGCCCCACGCGGGCGGGAATAGAGACCCAGTACTTC	CASSPTRAGIETQYF
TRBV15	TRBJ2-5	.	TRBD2	TGTGCCACCAGCGGGAGGGGAGGTTGGGAGACCCAGTACTTC	CATSGRGGWETQYF
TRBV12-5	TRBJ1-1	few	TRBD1	TGTGCTAGTGGTTTGGTCAGTAGGGGGCCCACTGAAGCTTTCTTT	CASGLVSRGPTEAFF
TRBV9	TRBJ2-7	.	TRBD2	TGTGCCAGCAGCGGGCCCGGACTAGCGGGGGGGCGGGCCGAGCAGTACTTC	CASSGPGLAGGRAEQYF
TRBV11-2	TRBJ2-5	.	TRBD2	TGTGCCAGCAGCGGACTAGTAGAGACCCAGTACTTC	CASSGLVETQYF
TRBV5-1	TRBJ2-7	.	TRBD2	TGCGCCAGCAGTACAGCGGGAGGAAGCGAGCAGTACTTC	CASSTAGGSEQYF
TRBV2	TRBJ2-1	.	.	TGTGCCAGCAGTGAAGGTGCAGGTAGTAACAATGAGCAGTTCTTC	CASSEGAGSNNEQFF
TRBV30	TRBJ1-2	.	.	TGTGCCTGGAGTCCTCGGGATTTTCGGGGCTACACCTTC	CAWSPRDFRGYTF
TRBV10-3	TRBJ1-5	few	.	TGTGCCATCAGGGCCCTTAGCAATCAGCCCCAGCATTTT	CAIRALSNQPQHF
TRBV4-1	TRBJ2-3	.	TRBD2	TGCGCCAGCAGCCCCCTAGCGGGAGAAGCAGATACGCAGTATTTT	CASSPLAGEADTQYF
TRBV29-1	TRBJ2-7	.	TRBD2	TGCAGCGTTCGGGGGAGGGCCCCCTACGAGCAGTACTTC	CSVRGRAPYEQYF
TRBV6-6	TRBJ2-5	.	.	TGTGCCAGCAGTCCCAGGGATCGAGAGACCCAGTACTTC	CASSPRDRETQYF
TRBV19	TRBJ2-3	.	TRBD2	TGTGCCACTCGGCTAGCGGGAGGCCCTAGCACAGATACGCAGTATTTT	CATRLAGGPSTDTQYF
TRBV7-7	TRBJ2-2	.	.	TGTGCTAGCAGCCTGGGGAGCACCGGGGAGCTGTTTTTT	CASSLGSTGELFF
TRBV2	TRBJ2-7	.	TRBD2	TGTGCCAGCACGGGAGGGCCCTACGAGCAGTACTTC	CASTGGPYEQYF
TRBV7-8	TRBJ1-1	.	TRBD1	TGTGCCAGCAGCTCACGACTAGGGGGCACCACTGAAGCTTTCTTT	CASSSRLGGTTEAFF
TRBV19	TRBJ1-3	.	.	TGTGCCAGTAGTGCGGCCTCCTCTGGAAACACCATATATTTT	CASSAASSGNTIYF
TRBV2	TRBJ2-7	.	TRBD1	TGTGCCAGCAGCGTCGGGACAGTTACCCACGAGCAGTACTTC	CASSVGTVTHEQYF
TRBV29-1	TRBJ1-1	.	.	TGCAGCGTGGCAGCAAGCCAGGGTACGGCTTTCTTT	CSVAASQGTAFF
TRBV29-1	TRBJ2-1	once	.	TGCAGCGGGAGGAGTACCTCCTACAATGAGCAGTTCTTC	CSGRSTSYNEQFF
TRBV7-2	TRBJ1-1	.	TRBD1	TGTGCCAGCAGCTTAAAGGGGGCATTGAACACTGAAGCTTTCTTT	CASSLKGALNTEAFF
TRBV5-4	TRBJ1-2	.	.	TGTGCCAGCAGCCTGGGCGCTGGGGGCCCTAACTATGGCTACACCTTC	CASSLGAGGPNYGYTF
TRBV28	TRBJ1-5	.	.	TGTGCCAGCAGTGAGGTTTATAGCAATCAGCCCCAGCATTTT	CASSEVYSNQPQHF
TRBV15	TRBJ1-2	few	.	TGTGCCACCAGCAGAGGTGGCGGAGATGAGGGCTACACCTTC	CATSRGGGDEGYTF